The entry below describes one T cell receptor (beta chain). This sample is part of a study of T cell changes during pregnancy in multiple sclerosis. Sequencing was performed with immunoSEQ multiplex PCR; in TCRdb, only in-frame clones are kept and a portion is missing. The table includes about 38,000 clones, around 90% detected once. Germline V gene sequence: CDR1 SGHTA, CDR2 FQGNSA. Trimming removed 5 bases from V and 5 bases from J; junction bases left unmatched: 10. The CDR3 sequence is 16 residues long. This TCR was recovered from a female donor in good health, enrolled as a control in a pregnancy study. V is TRBV7-2 and J is TRBJ2-3; 10 bases align to TRBD2. Sample: CD4+ T cells from peripheral blood mononuclear cells, taken after pregnancy. CDR3 nucleotide sequence: TGTGCCAGCAGCCCCCTAGCAGCGGGGGGGAGAGATACGCAGTATTTT. Translated, it gives CASSPLAAGGRDTQYF.